The 25 T cell receptor beta chains below come from one sample, sequenced in a study. TCRdb independently ran MiXCR on the RT-PCR reads; one entry per CDR3 protein. This sample has almost 700,000 distinct CDR3 sequences, with approximately 15% found just once. Material for sequencing was memory CD4+ T cells from blood. The receptor source for this set is a female donor in good health, serving as a healthy control.

This clonotype was counted between two and nine times. A much larger clone sits a single nucleotide away, making a read error possible. V usage is TRBV7-9 and J usage is TRBJ2-5; the match to TRBD2 covers 7 bases. The V gene's germline CDR1 is SEHNR and CDR2 FQNEAQ (reference sequence). The CDR3 is made up of 14 amino acids. V gave up 1 base and J gave up 4 bases; unmatched junction bases: 3. The CDR3 loop reads CASSLGWGGETQYF. The DNA of the CDR3 is TGTGCCAGCAGCTTAGGTTGGGGGGGAGAGACCCAGTACTTC.

The genes are TRBV20-1 and TRBJ1-4, with 7 nucleotides matching TRBD1. V trimming: 6 bases; J trimming: 5 bases; junction bases outside the gene matches: 3. The CDR3 consists of 12 residues. Per germline, CDR1 DFQATT and CDR2 SNEGSKA (reference sequence). CDR3 protein: CSAGQMNEKLFF. CDR3 in DNA: TGCAGTGCGGGACAGATGAATGAAAAACTGTTTTTT.

This clonotype was detected a few times. The chain recombines TRBV9 with TRBJ1-2; D might be TRBD1 (5 bases). The CDR3 has 15 amino acids. Germline V gene data show CDR1 as SGDLS and CDR2 as YYNGEE. Trimming removed 3 bases from V and 0 bases from J, with 12 bases in between. The CDR3 protein is CASSAVDNSNYGYTF. The CDR3, as DNA: TGTGCCAGCAGCGCCGTGGACAACTCTAACTATGGCTACACCTTC.

The V and J genes are TRBV6-5 and TRBJ2-7, with TRBD2 as a possible D gene (6 bases). The CDR3 sequence is 13 residues long. The germline gives CDR1 MNHEY, CDR2 SVGAGI. V was pared by 2 bases and J by 2 bases, with 7 bases between. DNA of the CDR3: TGTGCCAGCAGTTACGGAGGGACCTACGAGCAGTACTTC. As protein: CASSYGGTYEQYF.

This clonotype was observed many times. V gene TRBV4-2 combines with J gene TRBJ2-3, with 10 bases lining up with TRBD2. Germline V gene data show CDR1 as LGHNA and CDR2 as YNFKEQ. CDR3 length equals 16 residues. J was trimmed by 1 base and V by 1 base; bases with no gene match: 2. The CDR3 region has the DNA TGTGCCAGCAGCCAAGTAACTAGCGGGGGCACAGATACGCAGTATTTT. Its protein is CASSQVTSGGTDTQYF.

The rearrangement uses TRBV7-9 and TRBJ2-1; possible D gene TRBD2, 6 bases. The CDR3 contains 16 residues. With 4 bases removed from V and 6 bases from J, the gap between germline ends came to 19 bases. Germline V CDR1 and CDR2: SEHNR, FQNEAQ (reference sequence). CDR3 DNA sequence: TGTGCCAGCAGCTCTTCGGACGCCGGGGGTTTCAATGAGCAGTTCTTC. Translation: CASSSSDAGGFNEQFF. Full variable domain (rest looked up from reference TRBV7-9 and TRBJ2-1): DTGVSQNPRHKITKRGQNVTFRCDPISEHNRLYWYRQTLGQGPEFLTYFQNEAQLEKSRLLSDRFSAERPKGSFSTLEIQRTEQGDSAMYLCASSSSDAGGFNEQFFGPGTRLTVL.

The rearrangement joins TRBV4-3 to TRBJ2-4, with D perhaps matching TRBD1 or TRBD2 (6 bases each). Germline CDR1 is LGHNA and CDR2 is YSLEER. Trimming took 0 bases from V and 1 from J, leaving 19 bases between them. This CDR3 has 19 residues. The CDR3 spells CASSQDHPGARGAKNIQYF. CDR3 bases: TGCGCCAGCAGCCAAGATCATCCGGGGGCGCGAGGGGCCAAAAACATTCAGTACTTC.

This clonotype was picked up a small number of times. The chain employs TRBV10-3 and TRBJ2-2, with D tentatively TRBD2 (5 bases). The CDR3 sequence is 13 residues long. The ends were cut back, 4 bases at V and 7 bases at J, with 10 bases in the middle. In germline, CDR1 is ENHRY, CDR2 SYGVKD. CDR3: CAISVIEGGELFF. The CDR3 region has the DNA TGTGCCATCAGTGTAATTGAGGGCGGGGAGCTGTTTTTT.

This clonotype was recorded at least ten times. This chain connects TRBV6-1 to TRBJ1-4, with D hard to call. In germline, CDR1 is MNHNS, CDR2 SASEGT. The CDR3 loop spans 14 amino acids. V was clipped by 8 bases and J by 5 bases, with 15 bases between them. In DNA form, the CDR3 reads TGTGCCAGCCAGTCGGCGGGGTCGAATGAAAAACTGTTTTTT. It is translated as CASQSAGSNEKLFF.

This clonotype was seen only a few times. V usage is TRBV4-3 and J usage is TRBJ1-4; 10 bases are a match to TRBD1. Germline CDR1 and CDR2: LGHNA and YSLEER. With V trimmed by 2 bases and J by 6 bases, 6 bases remained unmatched. The CDR3 runs to 16 residues. The CDR3 region has the DNA TGCGCCAGCAGCCAACCGGGACAGGGGTTGGATGAAAAACTGTTTTTT. Protein sequence: CASSQPGQGLDEKLFF.

The chain has TRBV14 and TRBJ2-1; a weak D match, TRBD2 (6 bases). This CDR3 region has 17 residues. V was clipped by 0 bases and J by 4 bases, with 16 bases between them. Germline CDR1 SGHDN, CDR2 FVKESK. CDR3 protein: CASSQDRGRTLYNEQFF. DNA of the CDR3: TGTGCCAGCAGCCAAGATCGTGGGAGGACCCTTTACAATGAGCAGTTCTTC.

The table lists this clonotype with a few counts. The chain has TRBV27 and TRBJ1-6; the D gene is possibly TRBD1 (5 bases). The CDR3 is made up of 17 amino acids. In germline, CDR1 is MNHEY, CDR2 SMNVEV (reference sequence). The germline V and J ends were trimmed by 5 bases and 5 bases, with 19 bases remaining between them. CDR3 sequence reads: CASSQSPGTGNNSPLHF. The CDR3 DNA reads TGTGCCAGCAGTCAATCCCCCGGGACGGGAAATAATTCACCCCTCCACTTT.

This rearrangement joins TRBV9 to TRBJ2-1; D is perhaps TRBD2 (7 bases). The CDR3 totals 16 residues. Trimming left V 0 bases short and J 9 bases short, with 19 bases between. CDR1 is SGDLS, CDR2 YYNGEE, per germline. The CDR3: CASSVGAGALGGEQFF. The CDR3 DNA is TGTGCCAGCAGCGTAGGGGCGGGAGCTCTAGGGGGTGAGCAGTTCTTC.

There are a few counts of this clonotype. This sequence joins TRBV5-1 and TRBJ2-7; TRBD2 is a possible D gene (5 bases). Trimming cost V 4 bases and J 3 bases, with 17 bases left between them. The CDR3 contains 15 residues. CDR1 is SGHRS and CDR2 is YFSETQ in the germline V gene. CDR3 sequence reads: CASSIGWKGDYEQYF. CDR3 DNA sequence: TGCGCCAGCAGCATTGGTTGGAAGGGAGACTACGAGCAGTACTTC.

This clonotype was picked up a small number of times. V gene TRBV12-3 or TRBV12-4 combines with J gene TRBJ1-2, with D possibly being TRBD1 (5 bases). V was trimmed by 2 bases and J by 6 bases, leaving 10 bases between them. The CDR3 contains 13 residues. The CDR3 region has the DNA TGTGCCAGCAGTTTAAGGGGTCTGAATGGCTACACCTTC. Amino acids: CASSLRGLNGYTF.

This clonotype came up many times. The chain has TRBV29-1 and TRBJ2-1, with 7 bases aligning to TRBD2. The CDR3 extends over 12 amino acids. Germline V CDR1 and CDR2: SQVTM, ANQGSEA. V lost 4 bases, J lost 8 bases, and 5 bases stayed unmatched. The CDR3 sequence: CSVARGIDEQFF. In DNA, the CDR3 is TGCAGCGTTGCGCGGGGGATAGATGAGCAGTTCTTC.

The sample holds a few counts of this clonotype. This chain joins TRBV20-1 and TRBJ2-1, with 9 bases matching TRBD1. With V trimmed by 6 bases and J by 7 bases, 7 bases remained unmatched. The CDR3 spans 13 residues. The V gene's germline CDR1 is DFQATT and CDR2 SNEGSKA (reference sequence). DNA for the CDR3: TGCAGTGCAGGGACAGGGCTATTAAATGAGCAGTTCTTC. Translated: CSAGTGLLNEQFF.

This clonotype was found a few times. CDR3 nucleotides: TGCAGTGCTACAGGACTAGCGGAGGCAACCGGGGAGCTGTTTTTT. Its protein product is CSATGLAEATGELFF. The V and J genes are TRBV20-1 and TRBJ2-2; 10 bases line up with TRBD2. With 4 bases clipped from V and 5 bases from J, the junction kept 7 bases outside the gene matches. This CDR3 contains 15 residues. Per the germline V gene, CDR1 is DFQATT and CDR2 is SNEGSKA (reference sequence).

This clonotype came up many times. The CDR3 sequence: CASSETSSYNSPLHF. Here the CDR3 DNA reads TGTGCCAGCAGTGAGACAAGCTCCTATAATTCACCCCTCCACTTT. The gene calls are TRBV6-4 and TRBJ1-6; D not resolved. The CDR3 totals 15 residues. CDR1 and CDR2 from the germline V gene are MRHNA and SNTAGT. Trimming cost V 3 bases and J 0 bases, with 6 bases left between them.

This clonotype has a count of ten or more. This chain connects TRBV20-1 to TRBJ1-1; no firm D call. The CDR3 contains 13 residues. Germline V gene lookup returns CDR1 DFQATT and CDR2 SNEGSKA (reference sequence). Between the trimmed V and J ends, which lost 6 bases and 1 base, there was a span of 12 bases. The DNA for the CDR3 is TGCAGTGCCCCGGCACAGAGGAACACTGAAGCTTTCTTT. Amino acid sequence: CSAPAQRNTEAFF.

The chain combines TRBV9 with TRBJ2-7, with D possibly TRBD1 on 6 matching bases. The CDR3 has 14 residues. Per germline, CDR1 SGDLS and CDR2 YYNGEE. Trimming cost V 0 bases and J 11 bases, with 18 bases left between them. The CDR3 loop is CASSVGRADSVEYF. CDR3 nucleotide sequence: TGTGCCAGCAGCGTAGGTCGAGCGGACAGCGTTGAGTACTTC.

In its sample, this clonotype was seen a few times. This rearrangement joins TRBV7-9 to TRBJ2-1; TRBD2 matches 7 bases. The CDR3 runs to 14 residues. Per the germline V gene, CDR1 is SEHNR and CDR2 is FQNEAQ (reference sequence). Losses at the gene ends were 9 bases for V and 7 bases for J; bases not matched to a gene: 12. The CDR3 sequence is CASRAGGSENEQFF. The CDR3 nucleotides read TGTGCCAGTAGAGCCGGCGGGAGTGAAAATGAGCAGTTCTTC.

This clonotype was seen repeatedly, ten times or more. The CDR3 loop is CASSAGQHNQPQHF. CDR3 sequence (DNA): TGTGCCAGCAGCGCGGGACAGCACAATCAGCCCCAGCATTTT. The rearrangement links TRBV12-3 or TRBV12-4 to TRBJ1-5; TRBD1 aligns across 7 bases. This CDR3 region has 14 residues. The J segment lost 3 bases and the V segment lost 6 bases, leaving 5 bases of the junction unmatched.

V and J are TRBV6-5 and TRBJ2-3, with D possibly being TRBD2 (6 bases). Germline V CDR1 and CDR2: MNHEY, SVGAGI. V gave up 2 bases and J gave up 4 bases, with 13 bases separating them. The CDR3 spans 15 residues. The CDR3 region has the DNA TGTGCCAGCAGTTACGCGCGGGAACCCCCAGATACGCAGTATTTT. Translating it yields CASSYAREPPDTQYF.

This clonotype was observed at least ten times. The gene calls are TRBV9 and TRBJ2-5, with 7 bases fitting TRBD1. V shed 2 bases and J 2 bases; nucleotides not matched to a gene: 6. From germline, CDR1 is SGDLS and CDR2 YYNGEE. The CDR3 is made up of 15 amino acids. The CDR3 region has the DNA TGTGCCAGCAGCGTCCAGGGACAGCCACAAGAGACCCAGTACTTC. It yields the protein CASSVQGQPQETQYF.